These T cell receptor beta chains were read from a single sample in a study of neurological immune-mediated disorders. MiXCR was run by TCRdb on the 5' RACE reads, yielding one entry per CDR3 protein. Of about 53,000 distinct CDR3 sequences in the sample, approximately 15% are singletons; the top ten hold roughly 4.5%. The sample taken for sequencing was PBMCs. The source is a man in his sixties in good health. Both conserved end residues are part of each CDR3. Fields, in order: D gene, clone size, V gene, J gene, CDR3 DNA, CDR3 protein. A D gene is named only where the DNA matches it firmly. Clone size is stated in some rows and not others, as once, few, many or a class when expanded.

d_gene: TRBD2; abundance: once; v_gene: TRBV5-1; j_gene: TRBJ2-5; CDR3nt: TGCACCAGCAGCTTGGGGATCCTACTAGCGGCCCAAGATACCCAGTACTTC; CDR3aa: CTSSLGILLAAQDTQYF
d_gene: NA; abundance: many; v_gene: TRBV7-2; j_gene: TRBJ1-5; CDR3nt: TGTGCCAGCAGCTTGAGGAGCAATCAGCCCCAGCATTTT; CDR3aa: CASSLRSNQPQHF
d_gene: NA; abundance: many; v_gene: TRBV7-3; j_gene: TRBJ2-7; CDR3nt: TGTGCCAGCAGCTTGGGGGGGCTATTCTACGAGCAGTACTTC; CDR3aa: CASSLGGLFYEQYF
d_gene: TRBD1; abundance: NA; v_gene: TRBV27; j_gene: TRBJ2-4; CDR3nt: TGTGCCAGCAGTTCCTACAGGGGTTCAAAAAACATTCAGTACTTC; CDR3aa: CASSSYRGSKNIQYF
d_gene: TRBD1; abundance: many; v_gene: TRBV29-1; j_gene: TRBJ1-1; CDR3nt: TGCAGCGTGCCGACAGGGGCTCGGGCTTTCTTT; CDR3aa: CSVPTGARAFF
d_gene: NA; abundance: many; v_gene: TRBV27; j_gene: TRBJ1-1; CDR3nt: TGTGCCAGCAGTTTAGGGGGGGCTGGTACTGAAGCTTTCTTT; CDR3aa: CASSLGGAGTEAFF
d_gene: NA; abundance: many; v_gene: TRBV7-2; j_gene: TRBJ2-4; CDR3nt: TGTGCCAGCAGCTTAAGGACGGGAGCGGAAAACATTCAGTACTTC; CDR3aa: CASSLRTGAENIQYF
d_gene: NA; abundance: many; v_gene: TRBV2; j_gene: TRBJ1-2; CDR3nt: TGTGCCAGCAGGAAGGACCGAGACTATGGCTACACCTTC; CDR3aa: CASRKDRDYGYTF
d_gene: NA; abundance: many; v_gene: TRBV7-2; j_gene: TRBJ2-1; CDR3nt: TGTGCCAGCAGCTTAGAGGGGCCCAACAATGAGCAGTTCTTC; CDR3aa: CASSLEGPNNEQFF
d_gene: NA; abundance: many; v_gene: TRBV7-8; j_gene: TRBJ2-7; CDR3nt: TGTGCCAGCAGCTTAGCGCTCAGGGGCGAGCAGTACTTC; CDR3aa: CASSLALRGEQYF
d_gene: NA; abundance: many; v_gene: TRBV12-3/TRBV12-4; j_gene: TRBJ1-5; CDR3nt: TGTGCCAGCAGTGCCGGGGGCCCAGGGAGCAATCAGCCCCAGCATTTT; CDR3aa: CASSAGGPGSNQPQHF
d_gene: NA; abundance: many; v_gene: TRBV5-1; j_gene: TRBJ2-3; CDR3nt: TGCGCCAGCAGCTTGAATAGTCGCACAGATACGCAGTATTTT; CDR3aa: CASSLNSRTDTQYF
d_gene: TRBD1; abundance: many; v_gene: TRBV5-6; j_gene: TRBJ1-2; CDR3nt: TGTGCCAGCAGCTTGTGGACAGGGGGTGGCTACACCTTC; CDR3aa: CASSLWTGGGYTF
d_gene: TRBD2; abundance: many; v_gene: TRBV3-1; j_gene: TRBJ2-3; CDR3nt: TGTGCCAGCAGCCCTAGCGGGAGTCACACAGATACGCAGTATTTT; CDR3aa: CASSPSGSHTDTQYF
d_gene: TRBD1; abundance: many; v_gene: TRBV3-1; j_gene: TRBJ1-1; CDR3nt: TGTGCCAGCAGCCCCCGGACAGGTTCGGCTTTCTTT; CDR3aa: CASSPRTGSAFF
d_gene: NA; abundance: many; v_gene: TRBV5-1; j_gene: TRBJ2-2; CDR3nt: TGCGCCAGCAGCTTGGACAGGGCCACCGGGGAGCTGTTTTTT; CDR3aa: CASSLDRATGELFF
d_gene: TRBD2; abundance: many; v_gene: TRBV15; j_gene: TRBJ2-1; CDR3nt: TGTGCCACCAGCAGAGGAATAGCGGGAGGGACTGAGCAGTTCTTC; CDR3aa: CATSRGIAGGTEQFF
d_gene: TRBD1; abundance: many; v_gene: TRBV7-8; j_gene: TRBJ2-1; CDR3nt: TGTGCCAGCAGCCCCGCGCGGACAGGGTACAATGAGCAGTTCTTC; CDR3aa: CASSPARTGYNEQFF
d_gene: NA; abundance: NA; v_gene: TRBV19; j_gene: TRBJ1-1; CDR3nt: TGTGCCAGTAGTTCTAGGGCTGCCACTGAAGCTTTCTTT; CDR3aa: CASSSRAATEAFF
d_gene: TRBD2; abundance: once; v_gene: TRBV7-6; j_gene: TRBJ2-3; CDR3nt: TGTGCCAGCAGCTTAGAGGCTAGCGGGGGCACAGATATGCAGTATTTT; CDR3aa: CASSLEASGGTDMQYF
d_gene: NA; abundance: many; v_gene: TRBV7-2; j_gene: TRBJ2-1; CDR3nt: TGTGCCAGCAGCTTAGCGGGGGCCAGGGGTAGTGAGCAGTTCTTC; CDR3aa: CASSLAGARGSEQFF
d_gene: NA; abundance: many; v_gene: TRBV29-1; j_gene: TRBJ1-1; CDR3nt: TGCAGCGCCCGGGCGGCGGTGAACACTGAAGCTTTCTTT; CDR3aa: CSARAAVNTEAFF
d_gene: NA; abundance: few; v_gene: TRBV15; j_gene: TRBJ2-2; CDR3nt: TGTGCCACCAGCAGCCGACTAGGTACCGGGGAGCTGTTTTTT; CDR3aa: CATSSRLGTGELFF
d_gene: NA; abundance: many; v_gene: TRBV28; j_gene: TRBJ2-6; CDR3nt: TGTGCCAGCAGTTCTTTAACTGGGGCCAACGTCCTGACTTTC; CDR3aa: CASSSLTGANVLTF
d_gene: NA; abundance: many; v_gene: TRBV14; j_gene: TRBJ2-1; CDR3nt: TGTGCCAGCAGCCAAAACAACAATGAGCAGTTCTTC; CDR3aa: CASSQNNNEQFF
d_gene: NA; abundance: many; v_gene: TRBV12-3/TRBV12-4; j_gene: TRBJ1-1; CDR3nt: TGTGCCAGCAGGTGGACAGCGAACACTGAAGCTTTCTTT; CDR3aa: CASRWTANTEAFF
d_gene: TRBD1; abundance: medium-sized; v_gene: TRBV20-1; j_gene: TRBJ2-7; CDR3nt: TGCAGTGCTAGAGTATCAGGGGGATACGAGCAGTACTTC; CDR3aa: CSARVSGGYEQYF
d_gene: NA; abundance: many; v_gene: TRBV9; j_gene: TRBJ2-7; CDR3nt: TGTGCCAGCAGCGTAAGGGGGATCGGCGAGCAGTACTTC; CDR3aa: CASSVRGIGEQYF
d_gene: NA; abundance: many; v_gene: TRBV7-9; j_gene: TRBJ2-3; CDR3nt: TGTGCCAGCAGGAGCCCGACGGGATTCACAGATACGCAGTATTTT; CDR3aa: CASRSPTGFTDTQYF
d_gene: TRBD1; abundance: many; v_gene: TRBV15; j_gene: TRBJ2-7; CDR3nt: TGTGCCACCAGCAGAGAATACCGAAAGGGACAGGGGGCGCGTTGGGGCAGGTACTTC; CDR3aa: CATSREYRKGQGARWGRYF
d_gene: TRBD1; abundance: many; v_gene: TRBV7-8; j_gene: TRBJ1-1; CDR3nt: TGTGCCAGCAGCTTACGGGACAGGGGAACTGAAGCTTTCTTT; CDR3aa: CASSLRDRGTEAFF
d_gene: NA; abundance: many; v_gene: TRBV20-1; j_gene: TRBJ2-1; CDR3nt: TGCAGTGTATCGCTTCGGGACCACCGCTCCTACAATGAGCAGTTCTTC; CDR3aa: CSVSLRDHRSYNEQFF
d_gene: TRBD1; abundance: many; v_gene: TRBV7-2; j_gene: TRBJ1-5; CDR3nt: TGTGCCAGCAGCCCTGCAGGGGGCGGACAGCCCCAGCATTTT; CDR3aa: CASSPAGGGQPQHF
d_gene: TRBD1; abundance: many; v_gene: TRBV14; j_gene: TRBJ2-5; CDR3nt: TGTGCCAGCAGTCGTTACATTAGACAGGGTGGAGAGACCCAGTACTTC; CDR3aa: CASSRYIRQGGETQYF
d_gene: TRBD2; abundance: many; v_gene: TRBV9; j_gene: TRBJ2-1; CDR3nt: TGTGCCAGCAGCGTGCAACCTAGCGGGACTCAAATCTACAATGAGCAGTTCTTC; CDR3aa: CASSVQPSGTQIYNEQFF
d_gene: TRBD2; abundance: few; v_gene: TRBV6-1; j_gene: TRBJ2-4; CDR3nt: TGTGCCAGCAGTGAACTAGCGGTTGGGCAGATCAAAAACATTCAGTACTTC; CDR3aa: CASSELAVGQIKNIQYF
d_gene: NA; abundance: many; v_gene: TRBV28; j_gene: TRBJ2-7; CDR3nt: TGTGCCAGCAGTTTTCTTGGATCCCGGAGCTCCTACGAGCAGTACTTC; CDR3aa: CASSFLGSRSSYEQYF
d_gene: NA; abundance: many; v_gene: TRBV7-9; j_gene: TRBJ2-7; CDR3nt: TGTGCCAGCAGCTCCCGAGGGGCACCCTACGAGCAGTACTTC; CDR3aa: CASSSRGAPYEQYF
d_gene: TRBD1; abundance: few; v_gene: TRBV19; j_gene: TRBJ2-2; CDR3nt: TGTGCCAGTAGTACCGGACAGGCCTGGGCCGGGGAGCTGTTTTTT; CDR3aa: CASSTGQAWAGELFF
d_gene: TRBD2; abundance: many; v_gene: TRBV5-6; j_gene: TRBJ2-6; CDR3nt: TGTGCCAGCAGCTGGGGGGGACGGAGGGGGGCCAACGTCCTGACTTTC; CDR3aa: CASSWGGRRGANVLTF
d_gene: NA; abundance: many; v_gene: TRBV7-9; j_gene: TRBJ2-5; CDR3nt: TGTGCCAGCAGCTCCCCCCGGGAGACCCAGTACTTC; CDR3aa: CASSSPRETQYF
d_gene: NA; abundance: NA; v_gene: TRBV21-1; j_gene: TRBJ2-6; CDR3nt: TGTTCCAACAGCAACCCTATAGCGGGGGACTCTGGGGCCAACGTCCTGACTTTC; CDR3aa: CSNSNPIAGDSGANVLTF
d_gene: TRBD2; abundance: NA; v_gene: TRBV20-1; j_gene: TRBJ2-3; CDR3nt: TGCAGTACTATGAGCGGGAGCGACGACGTGGATACGCAGTATTTT; CDR3aa: CSTMSGSDDVDTQYF
d_gene: TRBD2; abundance: many; v_gene: TRBV6-5; j_gene: TRBJ2-1; CDR3nt: TGTGCCAGCAGTTACGGGGGAGGGACCAAGCAGTTCTTC; CDR3aa: CASSYGGGTKQFF
d_gene: NA; abundance: many; v_gene: TRBV15; j_gene: TRBJ2-2; CDR3nt: TGTGCCACCAGGGGGGACTTGAACACCGGGGAGCTGTTTTTT; CDR3aa: CATRGDLNTGELFF
d_gene: NA; abundance: many; v_gene: TRBV7-2; j_gene: TRBJ1-6; CDR3nt: TGTGCCAGCAGCTTAGGGCGGGGGCAAAGTTCACCCCTCCACTTT; CDR3aa: CASSLGRGQSSPLHF
d_gene: NA; abundance: many; v_gene: TRBV9; j_gene: TRBJ2-2; CDR3nt: TGTGCCAGCAGCCCATCGAACACCGGGGAGCTGTTTTTT; CDR3aa: CASSPSNTGELFF
d_gene: NA; abundance: many; v_gene: TRBV7-2; j_gene: TRBJ2-1; CDR3nt: TGTGCCAGCACCCTTACCGACGGATACAATGAGCAGTTCTTC; CDR3aa: CASTLTDGYNEQFF
d_gene: NA; abundance: many; v_gene: TRBV7-2; j_gene: TRBJ2-5; CDR3nt: TGTGCCAGCAGCTTAGAGGGAGGAGAGACCCAGTACTTC; CDR3aa: CASSLEGGETQYF
d_gene: TRBD1; abundance: many; v_gene: TRBV2; j_gene: TRBJ1-1; CDR3nt: TGTGCCAGCAATGCAGGGGGGACGAACACTGAAGCTTTCTTT; CDR3aa: CASNAGGTNTEAFF
d_gene: NA; abundance: many; v_gene: TRBV7-2; j_gene: TRBJ2-7; CDR3nt: TGTGCCAGCAGCTTGAGCAGGGACCTGAGCTCCTACGAGCAGTACTTC; CDR3aa: CASSLSRDLSSYEQYF